Following are 26 T cell receptor beta chains from one sample sequenced in a study of cytomegalovirus exposure and HLA in healthy donors. 13 Jbeta primers and 60 Vbeta primers were used for the PCR. Profiling relied on immunoSEQ multiplex PCR, and the TCRdb table lists in-frame clones only, not all of them. The sample carries 150,000 or so clones, 60% to 80% recorded once. The sequenced sample consisted of PBMCs. The source is a male donor in good health and CMV-seronegative.

This chain uses TRBV30 with TRBJ2-4; D might be TRBD1 (6 bases). The CDR3 length is 12 residues. Germline lookup yields CDR1 GTSNPN and CDR2 SVGIG (reference sequence). Trimming cost V 2 bases and J 11 bases, with 13 bases left between them. The CDR3 spells CAWSWQGNVQYF. CDR3 DNA sequence: TGTGCCTGGAGTTGGCAGGGGAACGTTCAGTACTTC.

The gene calls are TRBV14 and TRBJ1-1; D ambiguous. Germline V CDR1 and CDR2: SGHDN, FVKESK. The CDR3 is 17 residues long. With 2 bases removed from V and 3 bases from J, the gap between germline ends came to 19 bases. CDR3 protein: CASSQLQPWAEDTEAFF. CDR3 nucleotide sequence: TGTGCCAGCAGCCAACTCCAGCCCTGGGCCGAAGACACTGAAGCTTTCTTT.

Concerning this clone: Relative to the germline gene, one junction end is altered; a read error may explain this. V usage is TRBV7-9 and J usage is TRBJ1-2, with D possibly being TRBD1 (5 bases). The CDR3 contains 15 residues. Germline V gene lookup returns CDR1 SEHNR and CDR2 FQNEAQ (reference sequence). For the CDR3, the DNA is TGTTCCAGCAGCTTAGGGGAAGGGAGAGCGGATGGCTACACCTTC. Its protein is CSSSLGEGRADGYTF.

The chain carries TRBV14 and TRBJ1-4; 7 nucleotides align to TRBD1. CDR1 is SGHDN and CDR2 is FVKESK in the germline V gene. This CDR3 spans 16 amino acids. J gave up 2 bases and V 4 bases, and 7 bases lay outside the gene matches. The chain's CDR3 is CASSPPLTGTNEKLFF. The DNA for the CDR3 is TGTGCCAGCAGCCCGCCCCTGACAGGGACTAATGAAAAACTGTTTTTT.

The DNA of the CDR3 is TGTGCCAGCAGCTTACCAGGGAGGATGAACACTGAAGCTTTCTTT. Its protein product is CASSLPGRMNTEAFF. The J gene is TRBJ1-1, the V gene TRBV11-3; possibly TRBD1 for D (5 bases). The germline V and J ends were trimmed by 2 bases and 0 bases, with 10 bases remaining between them. CDR1 SGHNT and CDR2 YENEEA come from the germline V gene. The CDR3 spans 15 residues.

This clone was seen once. The V and J genes are TRBV11-3 and TRBJ2-7, with 7 bases fitting TRBD1. J was trimmed by 6 bases and V by 2 bases; bases with no gene match: 7. Per the germline V gene, CDR1 is SGHNT and CDR2 is YENEEA. The CDR3 spans 14 residues. Written as DNA, the CDR3 is TGTGCCAGCAGCTTAAAAGGGGGCCGGGGCGAGCAGTACTTC. As protein: CASSLKGGRGEQYF.

This rearrangement joins TRBV30 to TRBJ2-6; D unclear. V lost 4 bases to trimming and J lost 2 bases, with 3 bases between them. Germline CDR1 GTSNPN, CDR2 SVGIG (reference sequence). The CDR3 runs to 12 residues. The CDR3 region is CAWTTGANVLTF. CDR3 DNA sequence: TGTGCCTGGACTACTGGGGCCAACGTCCTGACTTTC.

The chain is built from TRBV7-3 and TRBJ2-2, with 12 bases aligning to TRBD1. Looked up from germline, CDR1 is SGHTA and CDR2 is FQGTGA. The CDR3 extends over 16 amino acids. V dropped 2 bases and J dropped 5; count of bases not matched to a gene: 3. This CDR3 reads CASSLPGQGATGELFF. CDR3 coding DNA: TGTGCCAGCAGCTTACCGGGACAGGGGGCTACCGGGGAGCTGTTTTTT.

The DNA for the CDR3 is TGTGCCAGCAGCTCCAGCCCAGGGGGCCCTATTGAAGCTTTCTTT. It encodes CASSSSPGGPIEAFF. The chain employs TRBV7-2 and TRBJ1-1; 8 nucleotides match TRBD1. Germline assignment: CDR1 SGHTA and CDR2 FQGNSA. J gave up 7 bases and V 4 bases, and 11 bases lay outside the gene matches. This CDR3 is 15 amino acids long.

V gene TRBV5-5 combines with J gene TRBJ1-6; TRBD1 aligns across 9 bases. Germline V gene data show CDR1 as SGHKS and CDR2 as YYEKEE (reference sequence). This CDR3 has 16 residues. The ends lost 4 bases at V and 8 bases at J; junction bases unmatched: 10. The CDR3 nucleotides read TGTGCCAGCAGCCCCCGTGGGACAGGGAGTCATTCACCCCTCCACTTT. Protein sequence: CASSPRGTGSHSPLHF.

The rearrangement joins TRBV6-5 to TRBJ2-7; D remains unclear. There are 11 residues in the CDR3. Germline V lookup: CDR1 MNHEY, CDR2 SVGAGI. The V end lost 4 bases, the J end lost 3 bases, and 4 bases lay between the germline ends. The CDR3 coding sequence is TGTGCCAGCAGTTTCAGCTACGAGCAGTACTTC. Translated: CASSFSYEQYF.

This clone was seen only a few times. The rearrangement joins TRBV11-1 to TRBJ1-6, with 8 bases aligning to TRBD1. Germline CDR1 and CDR2: SGHAT and FQDESV (reference sequence). The junction had 9 bases not matched to a gene; V was cut back by 5 bases and J by 0 bases. The CDR3 runs to 18 residues. CDR3 nucleotides: TGTGCCAGCAGCCACCGGGACAGGCTCGTCTCCTATAATTCACCCCTCCACTTT. Amino acids: CASSHRDRLVSYNSPLHF.

V and J are TRBV19 and TRBJ2-3; 9 bases are shared with TRBD1. The CDR3 length is 14 residues. Germline CDR1 and CDR2: LNHDA and SQIVND (reference sequence). V was clipped by 5 bases and J by 5 bases; unmatched bases: 5. This CDR3 reads CASSQTGGVDTQYF. CDR3 bases: TGTGCCAGTAGTCAAACAGGGGGCGTAGATACGCAGTATTTT.

This rearrangement joins TRBV23-1 to TRBJ2-1; 11 bases align to TRBD2. TRBV23-1 is filed as an ORF, its function uncertain. V was clipped by 8 bases and J by 0 bases; unmatched bases: 6. This CDR3 region has 16 residues. CDR3 sequence reads: CASESSGRPSYNEQFF. The CDR3 region has the DNA TGCGCCAGCGAATCTAGCGGGAGGCCCTCCTACAATGAGCAGTTCTTC.

This clone was seen once. The chain joins TRBV5-6 to TRBJ1-1, with a tentative D call TRBD1 (6 bases). The germline V gene encodes CDR1 SGHDT and CDR2 YYEEEE. There are 16 residues in the CDR3. With 4 bases removed from V and 3 bases from J, the gap between germline ends came to 19 bases. CDR3 protein: CASSPRLAEGDTEAFF. CDR3 nucleotides: TGTGCCAGCAGCCCCAGACTGGCTGAGGGGGACACTGAAGCTTTCTTT.

Turning to this clone: At one end, the junction sequence differs from germline, possibly due to a read error. The chain employs TRBV5-5 and TRBJ1-1; weak D call: TRBD1 (6 bases). The germline V gene encodes CDR1 SGHKS and CDR2 YYEKEE (reference sequence). The CDR3 loop spans 13 amino acids. This CDR3 reads CASAQTGYTEALF. In DNA form, the CDR3 reads TGTGCCAGCGCACAAACAGGGTACACTGAAGCTCTCTTT.

The chain uses TRBV10-3 and TRBJ2-5; 10 bases map to TRBD2. Matching the DNA end better, TRBJ2-7 makes the J call doubtful. This CDR3 comprises 13 residues. Germline V gene sequence: CDR1 ENHRY, CDR2 SYGVKD. CDR3 bases: TGTGCCATCAGCTCTAGCGGGAGCTACGAGCAGTACTTC. This sequence encodes CAISSSGSYEQYF.

V is TRBV6-6 and J is TRBJ1-5, with 8 bases identical to TRBD1. V shed 5 bases, J shed 15 bases, and the junction held 12 bases outside the gene matches. The CDR3 is 13 residues long. Germline V CDR1 and CDR2: MNHNY, SVGAGI (reference sequence). CDR3 nucleotides: TGTGCCAGCAGTCAGGGGGCGACGGTGATTGGGCATTTT. Protein sequence: CASSQGATVIGHF.

A few counts support this clone. The chain joins TRBV12-5 to TRBJ2-5; 8 bases are a match to TRBD1. CDR1 and CDR2 (germline): LGHNT, FRNRAP. V shed 1 base and J 5 bases; nucleotides not matched to a gene: 6. CDR3 length: 15 amino acids. CDR3 sequence (DNA): TGTGCTAGTGGTTTGGGGGGACAGGCATGGGAGACCCAGTACTTC. This gives the protein CASGLGGQAWETQYF. Filled out from reference TRBV12-5 and TRBJ2-5, the complete variable domain reads DARVTQTPRHKVTEMGQEVTMRCQPILGHNTVFWYRQTMMQGLELLAYFRNRAPLDDSGMPKDRFSAEMPDATLATLKIQPSEPRDSAVYFCASGLGGQAWETQYFGPGTRLLVL.

V is TRBV10-3 and J is TRBJ1-4, with 12 bases aligning to TRBD1. The V gene's germline CDR1 is ENHRY and CDR2 SYGVKD. The ends lost 0 bases at V and 8 bases at J; junction bases unmatched: 7. The CDR3 extends over 17 amino acids. This CDR3 is CAISESNGGTGGEKLFF. The CDR3, as DNA: TGTGCCATCAGTGAGTCAAATGGAGGGACAGGGGGCGAAAAACTGTTTTTT.

V is TRBV7-6 and J is TRBJ2-1; a weak D match, TRBD2 (5 bases). The germline V gene has CDR1 SGHVS and CDR2 FNYEAQ. This CDR3 has 15 amino acids. Trimming shortened V by 2 bases and J by 6 bases, and 14 bases separated the two germline ends. Here the CDR3 DNA reads TGTGCCAGCAGCTTAATCTTTTCCAGCGGCAATGAGCAGTTCTTC. This translates into CASSLIFSSGNEQFF. Looking up the rest from reference TRBV7-6 and TRBJ2-1 gives the full variable domain: GAGVSQSPRYKVTKRGQDVALRCDPISGHVSLYWYRQALGQGPEFLTYFNYEAQQDKSGLPNDRFSAERPEGSISTLTIQRTEQRDSAMYRCASSLIFSSGNEQFFGPGTRLTVL.

The chain links TRBV19 to TRBJ2-1; 9 bases are a match to TRBD1. Germline CDR1 and CDR2: LNHDA and SQIVND (reference sequence). The CDR3 spans 17 residues. J gave up 0 bases and V 5 bases, and 8 bases lay outside the gene matches. The CDR3 coding sequence is TGTGCCAGTAGTTCCGGGACAGGGAAGAGCTCCTACAATGAGCAGTTCTTC. Its translation is CASSSGTGKSSYNEQFF.

With regard to this clone: One junction end disagrees with the germline gene, perhaps due to a read error. Within the sample, other DNA sequences also encode this same CDR3. This chain connects TRBV19 to TRBJ1-4; a possible D gene is TRBD1 (5 bases). This CDR3 has 14 residues. From germline, CDR1 is LNHDA and CDR2 SQIVND (reference sequence). DNA of the CDR3: TGTGCCACCCAAGGAGGGGACCTCGGCGAAAAGCTGTTTTTT. It translates to CATQGGDLGEKLFF.

The rearrangement links TRBV4-1 to TRBJ2-3; 10 bases fit TRBD1. With V trimmed by 1 base and J by 4 bases, 8 bases remained unmatched. This CDR3 region has 17 residues. Germline CDR1 and CDR2: MGHRA and YSYEKL. This CDR3 reads CASSQGPTGGGADTQYF. As DNA, the CDR3 is TGCGCCAGCAGCCAAGGACCGACAGGGGGCGGCGCAGATACGCAGTATTTT.

With regard to this clone: A read error may account for a junction end that differs from germline. The chain employs TRBV6-1 and TRBJ2-1; TRBD2 matches at 8 bases. The germline gives CDR1 MNHNS, CDR2 SASEGT. The CDR3 sequence is 12 residues long. The CDR3 here is CASSASSGPFVF. The CDR3 nucleotides read TGTGCCAGCAGTGCCTCTAGCGGGCCCTTTGTCTTC.

On this clone itself: Other DNA variants within this sample encode the same CDR3. V and J are TRBV5-1 and TRBJ1-2, with 7 bases matching TRBD1. V trimming: 4 bases; J trimming: 5 bases; junction bases outside the gene matches: 8. The CDR3 loop spans 14 amino acids. Germline V gives CDR1 SGHRS, CDR2 YFSETQ. The DNA of the CDR3 is TGCGCCAGCAGCCCACAGGGGCCCTATTATGGCTACACCTTC. Amino acid sequence: CASSPQGPYYGYTF. Looking up the rest from reference TRBV5-1 and TRBJ1-2 gives the full variable domain: KAGVTQTPRYLIKTRGQQVTLSCSPISGHRSVSWYQQTPGQGLQFLFEYFSETQRNKGNFPGRFSGRQFSNSRSEMNVSTLELGDSALYLCASSPQGPYYGYTFGSGTRLTVV.